This TCR beta chain was obtained from a study of T cell changes during pregnancy in multiple sclerosis. V lost 6 bases and J lost 8; bases outside the gene matches: 15. CDR3 length: 15 amino acids. Germline CDR1 reads SNHLY; CDR2 reads FYNNEI. Some clones are missing from TCRdb's copy, which holds only in-frame ones; the method was immunoSEQ multiplex PCR. In the table there are roughly 23,000 clones, about 86% of which are singletons. The sequence came from a female donor in good health, enrolled as a control in a pregnancy study. This specimen was CD4+ T cells from peripheral blood mononuclear cells, taken in the first trimester of pregnancy. This chain uses TRBV2 with TRBJ1-2; 7 positions match TRBD1. The CDR3 DNA is TGTGCCAGCAGCCTGAAAAGACAGGGAGGTAACGGCTACACCTTC. Residues: CASSLKRQGGNGYTF.